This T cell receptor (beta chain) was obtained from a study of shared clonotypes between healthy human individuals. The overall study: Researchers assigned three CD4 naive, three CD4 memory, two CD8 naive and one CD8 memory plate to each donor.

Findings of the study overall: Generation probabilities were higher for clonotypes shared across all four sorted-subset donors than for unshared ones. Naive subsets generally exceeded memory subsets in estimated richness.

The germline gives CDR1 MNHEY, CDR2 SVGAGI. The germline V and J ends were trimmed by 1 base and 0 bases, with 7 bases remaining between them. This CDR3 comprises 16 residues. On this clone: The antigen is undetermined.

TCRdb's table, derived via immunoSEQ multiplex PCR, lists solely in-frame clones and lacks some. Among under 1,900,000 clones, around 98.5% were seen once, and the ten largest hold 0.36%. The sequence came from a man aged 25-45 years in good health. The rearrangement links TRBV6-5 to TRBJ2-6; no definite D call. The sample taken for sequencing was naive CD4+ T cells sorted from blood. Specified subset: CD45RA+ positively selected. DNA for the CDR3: TGTGCCAGCAGTTACTTCTCCGGCTCTGGGGCCAACGTCCTGACTTTC. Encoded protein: CASSYFSGSGANVLTF.